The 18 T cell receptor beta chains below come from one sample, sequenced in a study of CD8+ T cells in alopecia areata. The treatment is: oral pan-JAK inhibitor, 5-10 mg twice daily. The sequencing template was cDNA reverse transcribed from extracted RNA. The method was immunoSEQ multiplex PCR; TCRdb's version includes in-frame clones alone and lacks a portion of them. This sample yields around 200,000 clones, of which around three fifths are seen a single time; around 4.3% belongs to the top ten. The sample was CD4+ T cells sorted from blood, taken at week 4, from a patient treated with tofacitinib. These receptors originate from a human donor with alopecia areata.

The CDR3 loop is CASSPQAGELFF. The CDR3 nucleotides are TGTGCCAGTAGTCCCCAGGCGGGGGAGCTGTTTTTT. This chain joins TRBV19 and TRBJ2-2; no clear D gene. The CDR3 is made up of 12 amino acids. CDR1 is LNHDA and CDR2 is SQIVND in the germline V gene (reference sequence). With 5 bases removed from V and 8 bases from J, the gap between germline ends came to 9 bases.

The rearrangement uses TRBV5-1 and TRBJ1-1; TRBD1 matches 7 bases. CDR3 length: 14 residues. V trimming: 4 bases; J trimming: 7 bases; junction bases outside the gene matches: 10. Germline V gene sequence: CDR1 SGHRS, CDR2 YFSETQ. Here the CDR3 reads CASSPGGGEDEAFF. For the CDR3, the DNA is TGCGCCAGCAGCCCCGGAGGGGGCGAGGATGAAGCTTTCTTT.

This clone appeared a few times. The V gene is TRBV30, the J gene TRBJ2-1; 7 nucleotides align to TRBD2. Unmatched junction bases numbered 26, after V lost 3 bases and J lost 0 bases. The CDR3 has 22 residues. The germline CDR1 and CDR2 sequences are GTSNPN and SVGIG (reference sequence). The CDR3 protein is CAWSNSVGRTRPYGSSYNEQFF. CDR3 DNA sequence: TGTGCCTGGAGCAATTCGGTCGGTCGGACTAGACCTTACGGGAGCTCCTACAATGAGCAGTTCTTC.

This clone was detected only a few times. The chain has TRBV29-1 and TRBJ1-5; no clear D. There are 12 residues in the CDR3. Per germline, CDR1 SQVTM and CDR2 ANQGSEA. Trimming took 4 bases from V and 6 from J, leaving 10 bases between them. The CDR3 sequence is CSVGGWGQPQHF. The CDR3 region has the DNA TGCAGCGTTGGAGGGTGGGGTCAGCCCCAGCATTTT.

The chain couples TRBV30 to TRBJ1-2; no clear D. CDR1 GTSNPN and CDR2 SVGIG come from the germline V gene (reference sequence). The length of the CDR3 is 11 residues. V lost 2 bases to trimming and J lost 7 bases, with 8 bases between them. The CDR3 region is CAWSPGSGYTF. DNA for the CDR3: TGTGCCTGGAGTCCTGGGTCTGGCTACACCTTC.

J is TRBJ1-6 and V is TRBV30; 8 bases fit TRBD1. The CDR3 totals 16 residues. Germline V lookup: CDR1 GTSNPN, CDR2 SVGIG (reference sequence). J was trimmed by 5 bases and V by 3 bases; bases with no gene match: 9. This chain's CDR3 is CAWRAGRTGNNSPLHF. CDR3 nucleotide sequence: TGTGCCTGGAGGGCCGGACGGACAGGGAATAATTCACCCCTCCACTTT.

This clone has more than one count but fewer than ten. The CDR3 nucleotides read TGCAGCGTTGCCCTCGGACAGGGGGGGCCCTACGAGCAGTACTTC. As protein: CSVALGQGGPYEQYF. V gene TRBV29-1 combines with J gene TRBJ2-7, with 10 bases identical to TRBD1. The ends lost 4 bases at V and 2 bases at J; junction bases unmatched: 8. Germline values: CDR1 SQVTM, CDR2 ANQGSEA. The CDR3 contains 15 residues.

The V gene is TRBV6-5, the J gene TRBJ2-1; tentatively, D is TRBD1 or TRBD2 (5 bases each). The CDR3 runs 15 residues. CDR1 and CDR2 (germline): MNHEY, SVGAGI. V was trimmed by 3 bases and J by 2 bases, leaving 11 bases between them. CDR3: CASSYTGATYNEQFF. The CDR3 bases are TGTGCCAGCAGTTATACCGGGGCCACCTACAATGAGCAGTTCTTC.

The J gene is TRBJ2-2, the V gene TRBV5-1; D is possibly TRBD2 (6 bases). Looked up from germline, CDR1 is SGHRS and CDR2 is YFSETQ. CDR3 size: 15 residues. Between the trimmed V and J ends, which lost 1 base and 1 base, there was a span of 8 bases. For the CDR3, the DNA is TGCGCCAGCAGCTTGAGAGCGGGGAACACCGGGGAGCTGTTTTTT. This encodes CASSLRAGNTGELFF.

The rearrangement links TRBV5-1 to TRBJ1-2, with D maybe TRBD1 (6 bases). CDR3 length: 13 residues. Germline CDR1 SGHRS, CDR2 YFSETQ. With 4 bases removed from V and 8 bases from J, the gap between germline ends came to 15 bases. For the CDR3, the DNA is TGCGCCAGCAGCCGGGGGCAGGAGGACGGCTACACCTTC. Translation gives CASSRGQEDGYTF.

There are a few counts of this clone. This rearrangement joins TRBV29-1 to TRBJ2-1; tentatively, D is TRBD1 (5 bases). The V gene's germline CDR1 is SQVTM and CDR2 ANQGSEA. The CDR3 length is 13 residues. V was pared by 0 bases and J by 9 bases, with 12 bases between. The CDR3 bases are TGCAGCGTTGAAGATCTAAGCAGGGCTGAGCAGTTCTTC. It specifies CSVEDLSRAEQFF.

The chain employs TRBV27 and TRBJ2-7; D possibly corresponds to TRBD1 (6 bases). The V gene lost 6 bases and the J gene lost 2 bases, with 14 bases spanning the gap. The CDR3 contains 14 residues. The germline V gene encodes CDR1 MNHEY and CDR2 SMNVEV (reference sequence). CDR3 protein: CASRSRTAPYEQYF. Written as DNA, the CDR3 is TGTGCCAGCAGAAGTCGGACAGCTCCCTACGAGCAGTACTTC.

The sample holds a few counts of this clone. CDR3 residues: CAIRPGLESIGELFF. The CDR3 DNA reads as TGTGCCATCAGGCCGGGACTAGAATCTATCGGGGAGCTGTTTTTT. This sequence joins TRBV10-3 and TRBJ2-2; 8 nucleotides line up with TRBD2. In germline, CDR1 is ENHRY, CDR2 SYGVKD. This CDR3 region has 15 residues. With V trimmed by 6 bases and J by 7 bases, 10 bases remained unmatched.

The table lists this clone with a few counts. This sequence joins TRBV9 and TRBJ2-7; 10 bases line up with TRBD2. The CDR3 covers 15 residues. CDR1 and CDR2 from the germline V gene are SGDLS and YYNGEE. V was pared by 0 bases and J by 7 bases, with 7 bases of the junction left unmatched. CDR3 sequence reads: CASSVVELAGAEQYF. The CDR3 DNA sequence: TGTGCCAGCAGCGTAGTGGAGCTAGCGGGGGCTGAGCAGTACTTC.

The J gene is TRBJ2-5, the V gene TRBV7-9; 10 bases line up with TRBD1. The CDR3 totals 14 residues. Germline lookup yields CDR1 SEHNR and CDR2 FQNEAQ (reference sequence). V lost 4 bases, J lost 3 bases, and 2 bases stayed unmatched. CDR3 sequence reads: CASSWDRGEETQYF. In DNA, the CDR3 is TGTGCCAGCAGCTGGGACAGGGGCGAAGAGACCCAGTACTTC. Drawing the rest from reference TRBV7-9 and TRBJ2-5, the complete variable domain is DTGVSQNPRHKITKRGQNVTFRCDPISEHNRLYWYRQTLGQGPEFLTYFQNEAQLEKSRLLSDRFSAERPKGSFSTLEIQRTEQGDSAMYLCASSWDRGEETQYFGPGTRLLVL.

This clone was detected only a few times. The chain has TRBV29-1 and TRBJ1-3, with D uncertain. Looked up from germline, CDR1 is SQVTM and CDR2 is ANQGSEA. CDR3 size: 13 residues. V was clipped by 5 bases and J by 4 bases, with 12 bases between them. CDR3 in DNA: TGCAGCGTTTCCCCGGGGTCCGGAAACACCATATATTTT. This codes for CSVSPGSGNTIYF.

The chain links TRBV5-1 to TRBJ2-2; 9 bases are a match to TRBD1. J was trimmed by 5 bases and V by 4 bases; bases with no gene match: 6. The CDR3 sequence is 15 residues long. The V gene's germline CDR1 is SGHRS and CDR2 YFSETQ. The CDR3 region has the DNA TGCGCCAGCAGCCCTAGGACAGGGGAGACCGGGGAGCTGTTTTTT. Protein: CASSPRTGETGELFF.

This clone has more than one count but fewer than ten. This CDR3 reads CAWTDGVRTEAFF. The CDR3 nucleotides are TGTGCCTGGACGGACGGTGTGCGCACTGAAGCTTTCTTT. V usage is TRBV30 and J usage is TRBJ1-1; D unclear. The CDR3 covers 13 residues. Trimming removed 4 bases from V and 4 bases from J, with 13 bases in between. Germline V gene data show CDR1 as GTSNPN and CDR2 as SVGIG (reference sequence).